This record looks at one TCR beta chain sequence and its context. Treatment: preoperative locoregional IRX-2 cytokine immunotherapy. Using immunoSEQ multiplex PCR, the repertoire was profiled, and TCRdb retains in-frame clones only, with some absent. The table has over 20,000 clones, more than 80% seen once. This specimen belongs to a study of preoperative IRX-2 immunotherapy in early breast cancer. The material was lymph node tissue, obtained after IRX-2 immunotherapy. This clonotype originated in a human donor with breast cancer.

The CDR3 sequence: CASKRAVSSYNSPLHF. Written as DNA, the CDR3 is TGTGCCAGTAAGAGGGCGGTAAGCTCCTATAATTCACCCCTCCACTTT. The rearrangement links TRBV19 to TRBJ1-6; D gene uncertain. V lost 7 bases, J lost 0 bases, and 13 bases lay in between. This CDR3 region has 16 residues. CDR1 LNHDA and CDR2 SQIVND come from the germline V gene (reference sequence). Complete variable domain (other parts from reference TRBV19 and TRBJ1-6): DGGITQSPKYLFRKEGQNVTLSCEQNLNHDAMYWYRQDPGQGLRLIYYSQIVNDFQKGDIAEGYSVSREKKESFPLTVTSAQKNPTAFYLCASKRAVSSYNSPLHFGNGTRLTVT.